This T cell receptor beta chain was captured by sequencing in a study of blood T cell repertoires in COVID-19. Across the whole study: Acute and convalescent COVID-19 samples came from the United States, Italy and Spain. T cells, B-cell-depleted T cells, or PBMCs provided the cDNA or gDNA that served as material.

TCRdb's table, derived via immunoSEQ multiplex PCR, lists solely in-frame clones and lacks some. The data show about 300,000 clones, 80% to 95% seen once. The CDR3 sequence is 12 residues long. After removal of 5 bases from V and 4 bases from J, the junction contained 0 bases not matched to a gene. The germline V gene has CDR1 MNHNY and CDR2 SVGAGI (reference sequence). The source is a woman in her twenties or thirties with COVID-19, enrolled during active disease. Sequencing was done on a sample of peripheral blood. The rearrangement uses TRBV6-6 and TRBJ1-2; 8 bases fit TRBD1. CDR3 nucleotides: TGTGCCAGCAGTGGGACAGGCTATGGCTACACCTTC. It specifies CASSGTGYGYTF.